Below are 14 T cell receptor beta chains sequenced from a single sample in a study of vaccination effects on CD4 cells after COVID-19. Which antigens these TCRs recognize remains unknown. Viral peptide pools were used in the ViraFEST assay to expand antigen-specific CD4+ T cells, and sequencing came afterward. Isolating CD4+ T cells followed around nine days of culture. Assay: immunoSEQ multiplex PCR; the TCRdb copy retains only in-frame clones and omits some. The top ten clones hold 1.5% to 2% of a sample with 70,000 to 95,000 clones, 70% to 75% of them seen once. The sample in question was CD4+ T cells from PBMCs cultured with HCoV-229E spike peptides, obtained before COVID-19 vaccination. These receptors all come from a human donor who received a COVID-19 vaccine.

The V and J genes are TRBV3-1 (or the pseudogene TRBV3-2) and TRBJ2-3; D unresolved. V was pared by 1 base and J by 4 bases, with 9 bases between. The CDR3 sequence is 14 residues long. Germline V lookup: CDR1 LGHDT, CDR2 YNNKEL (reference sequence). The CDR3 nucleotides read TGTGCCAGCAGCCAAGTTTCTGGTTCAGATACGCAGTATTTT. It yields the protein CASSQVSGSDTQYF.

V is TRBV3-1 (or the pseudogene TRBV3-2) and J is TRBJ2-3, with D uncertain. Germline CDR1 is LGHDT and CDR2 is YNNKEL (reference sequence). V dropped 4 bases and J dropped 6 bases, with 11 bases sitting between them. This CDR3 region has 13 residues. The CDR3 is CASSPLNRDTQYF. The CDR3 DNA reads as TGTGCCAGCAGCCCCCTCAACCGGGATACGCAGTATTTT.

This clone has just a few counts. The chain employs TRBV18 and TRBJ1-6; 7 bases align to TRBD1. Germline assignment: CDR1 KGHSH and CDR2 LQKENI. The V and J ends lost 6 bases and 8 bases, in that order; junction bases with no gene match: 10. The CDR3 is 15 amino acids. This CDR3 reads CASSRDSSGHSPLHF. CDR3 sequence (DNA): TGTGCCAGCTCCAGGGACAGTTCTGGGCATTCACCCCTCCACTTT.

The V and J genes are TRBV18 and TRBJ2-6; the D is unclear. The germline V gene encodes CDR1 KGHSH and CDR2 LQKENI. V lost 6 bases and J 3 bases, leaving 15 bases between the germline ends. The CDR3 extends over 16 amino acids. CDR3 region: CASSPSARGGANVLTF. In DNA form, the CDR3 reads TGTGCCAGCTCGCCATCAGCCCGTGGTGGGGCCAACGTCCTGACTTTC. The whole variable domain, remainder taken from reference TRBV18 and TRBJ2-6, is NAGVMQNPRHLVRRRGQEARLRCSPMKGHSHVYWYRQLPEEGLKFMVYLQKENIIDESGMPKERFSAEFPKEGPSILRIQQVVRGDSAAYFCASSPSARGGANVLTFGAGSRLTVL.

The rearrangement joins TRBV7-3 to TRBJ1-3; D might be TRBD1 (6 bases). Germline-derived CDR1 and CDR2 are SGHTA and FQGTGA. This CDR3 has 16 amino acids. Trimming removed 4 bases at V and 0 bases at J, with 13 bases between. The CDR3 here is CASSSQSGASGNTIYF. CDR3 coding DNA: TGTGCCAGCAGCTCGCAGTCGGGGGCCTCTGGAAACACCATATATTTT.

V usage is TRBV11-1 and J usage is TRBJ2-4, with unresolved D. Trimming took 1 base from V and 0 from J, leaving 7 bases between them. The germline CDR1 and CDR2 sequences are SGHAT and FQDESV (reference sequence). The CDR3 has 15 residues. CDR3 DNA: TGTGCCAGCAGCTTAGACAGATTAGCCAAAAACATTCAGTACTTC. This gives the protein CASSLDRLAKNIQYF.

The gene calls are TRBV28 and TRBJ2-1; 9 bases line up with TRBD2. V shed 4 bases, J shed 2 bases, and the junction held 6 bases outside the gene matches. Per the germline V gene, CDR1 is MDHEN and CDR2 is SYDVKM. This CDR3 spans 16 amino acids. The CDR3 protein is CASSSYLAGTYNEQFF. The CDR3 DNA follows: TGTGCCAGCAGTTCCTACCTAGCGGGGACCTACAATGAGCAGTTCTTC.

This clone showed up just a few times. The chain couples TRBV2 to TRBJ1-5; D remains ambiguous. V shed 8 bases and J shed 1 base, with 6 bases lying between them. CDR3 size: 12 residues. Germline assignment: CDR1 SNHLY and CDR2 FYNNEI. CDR3 nucleotides: TGTGCCAGCGGTGGGAGCAATCAGCCCCAGCATTTT. It encodes CASGGSNQPQHF.

The chain recombines TRBV30 with TRBJ1-4, with D hard to call. This CDR3 has 11 residues. From germline, CDR1 is GTSNPN and CDR2 SVGIG (reference sequence). V lost 7 bases, J lost 7 bases, and 10 bases lay in between. CDR3 in DNA: TGTGCCTCCGAACGTTCTGAAAAACTGTTTTTT. It yields the protein CASERSEKLFF.

This chain joins TRBV4-3 and TRBJ2-1; D not certain. With 0 bases removed from V and 7 bases from J, the gap between germline ends came to 13 bases. Germline V gives CDR1 LGHNA, CDR2 YSLEER. The CDR3 has 15 residues. CDR3 region: CASSQDNLDGNEQFF. DNA of the CDR3: TGCGCCAGCAGCCAAGATAATTTAGATGGGAATGAGCAGTTCTTC.

The chain recombines TRBV4-3 with TRBJ2-3, with D unresolved. V was cut by 5 bases and J by 1 base, with 7 bases left in between. CDR1 and CDR2 from the germline V gene are LGHNA and YSLEER. The CDR3 is made up of 13 amino acids. The CDR3 DNA reads as TGCGCCAGCAGCGCTCGTCGCACAGATACGCAGTATTTT. This gives the protein CASSARRTDTQYF.

The V and J genes are TRBV5-1 and TRBJ1-1, with unresolved D. The CDR3 sequence is 14 residues long. Trimming removed 0 bases at V and 5 bases at J, with 11 bases between. Germline V lookup: CDR1 SGHRS, CDR2 YFSETQ. CDR3 sequence: CASSLAGLTTEAFF. The DNA of the CDR3 is TGCGCCAGCAGCTTGGCGGGGTTAACAACTGAAGCTTTCTTT.

This chain uses TRBV6-5 with TRBJ2-2; 7 bases agree with TRBD1. The CDR3 covers 13 residues. V lost 6 bases to trimming and J lost 6 bases; unmatched junction nucleotides: 4. The germline V gene has CDR1 MNHEY and CDR2 SVGAGI. The CDR3 coding sequence is TGTGCCAGCAGCCCACAGGGGTCCGGGGAGCTGTTTTTT. It specifies CASSPQGSGELFF.

The J gene is TRBJ2-1, the V gene TRBV4-1, with 8 nucleotides matching TRBD1. This CDR3 is 14 amino acids long. Trimming took 2 bases from V and 8 from J; bases not matched to a gene: 5. Per the germline V gene, CDR1 is MGHRA and CDR2 is YSYEKL. CDR3 residues: CASSQSGTGYEQFF. Here the CDR3 DNA reads TGCGCCAGCAGCCAATCAGGGACAGGCTATGAGCAGTTCTTC.